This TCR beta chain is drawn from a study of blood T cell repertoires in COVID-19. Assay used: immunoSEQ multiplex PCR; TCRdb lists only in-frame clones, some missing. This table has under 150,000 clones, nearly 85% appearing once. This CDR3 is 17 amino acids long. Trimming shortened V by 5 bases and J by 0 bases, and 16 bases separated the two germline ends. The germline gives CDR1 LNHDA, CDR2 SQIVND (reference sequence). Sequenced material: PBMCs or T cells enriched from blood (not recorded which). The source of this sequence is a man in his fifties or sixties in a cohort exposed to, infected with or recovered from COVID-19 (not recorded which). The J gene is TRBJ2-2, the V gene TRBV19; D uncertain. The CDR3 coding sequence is TGTGCCAGTAGTGAGCGACGTCACTTCTCGAACACCGGGGAGCTGTTTTTT. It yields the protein CASSERRHFSNTGELFF.